Below are 21 T cell receptor beta chains sequenced from a single sample in a study of blood T cell repertoires in COVID-19. Assay used: immunoSEQ multiplex PCR; TCRdb lists only in-frame clones, some missing. Of about 130,000 clones detected, approximately 82% appear once; the ten largest clones hold 9.5% to 10%. The source material was peripheral blood. The source of these receptors is a man in his forties or fifties with active or convalescent COVID-19.

The chain recombines TRBV2 with TRBJ2-2; 10 bases align to TRBD1. CDR3 length: 16 amino acids. Germline CDR1 reads SNHLY; CDR2 reads FYNNEI. The V segment lost 6 bases and the J segment 0 bases; nucleotides outside the gene matches: 4. The CDR3 is CASRETGGANTGELFF. The CDR3 DNA follows: TGTGCCAGCAGGGAGACAGGGGGCGCGAACACCGGGGAGCTGTTTTTT. Full variable domain (remainder filled in from reference TRBV2 and TRBJ2-2): EPEVTQTPSHQVTQMGQEVILRCVPISNHLYFYWYRQILGQKVEFLVSFYNNEISEKSEIFDDQFSVERPDGSNFTLKIRSTKLEDSAMYFCASRETGGANTGELFFGEGSRLTVL.

The J gene is TRBJ1-1, the V gene TRBV5-1, with TRBD1 matching 7 bases. This CDR3 has 13 residues. CDR1 and CDR2 (germline): SGHRS, YFSETQ. V gave up 4 bases and J gave up 11 bases; unmatched junction bases: 11. The CDR3 sequence: CASSKGQWGNAFF. The CDR3 bases are TGCGCCAGCAGCAAGGGACAGTGGGGGAATGCTTTCTTT.

The gene calls are TRBV30 and TRBJ2-2; D unresolved. V dropped 0 bases and J dropped 7 bases, with 12 bases sitting between them. CDR1 GTSNPN and CDR2 SVGIG come from the germline V gene (reference sequence). The length of the CDR3 is 14 residues. CDR3 sequence (DNA): TGTGCCTGGAGTGTACAGTCGGCCAGCGGGGAGCTGTTTTTT. It encodes CAWSVQSASGELFF.

The chain joins TRBV11-3 to TRBJ2-1; 9 nucleotides agree with TRBD2. Germline assignment: CDR1 SGHNT and CDR2 YENEEA. With V trimmed by 1 base and J by 6 bases, 7 bases remained unmatched. The CDR3 runs 16 residues. CDR3 protein: CASSLGLASGVNEQFF. The CDR3 DNA sequence: TGTGCCAGCAGCTTAGGTTTGGCTAGCGGGGTCAATGAGCAGTTCTTC.

This chain uses TRBV7-2 with TRBJ2-5; TRBD2 matches at 8 bases. CDR3 length: 15 amino acids. The ends lost 5 bases at V and 1 base at J; junction bases unmatched: 6. Per germline, CDR1 SGHTA and CDR2 FQGNSA. The CDR3 sequence: CASSQHGTSQETQYF. The CDR3 coding sequence is TGTGCCAGCAGCCAACACGGGACTAGCCAAGAGACCCAGTACTTC.

V usage is TRBV19 and J usage is TRBJ1-3, with a weak D call TRBD1 (6 bases). The CDR3 contains 17 residues. CDR1 LNHDA and CDR2 SQIVND come from the germline V gene (reference sequence). Trimming took off 5 bases at V and 0 bases at J, with 17 bases between the two ends. CDR3 coding DNA: TGTGCCAGTAGTCCCGGACAGTGGGAGACCTCTGGAAACACCATATATTTT. This translates into CASSPGQWETSGNTIYF.

The chain uses TRBV12-3 or TRBV12-4 and TRBJ1-6; the D is unclear. The CDR3 covers 13 residues. Trimming stripped 5 bases from V and 3 bases from J, with 5 bases between. CDR3 sequence: CASSRVYNSPLHF. The DNA for the CDR3 is TGTGCCAGCAGTCGCGTCTATAATTCACCCCTCCACTTT.

The V gene is TRBV3-1 (or the pseudogene TRBV3-2), the J gene TRBJ2-3; 8 bases align to TRBD2. With 2 bases clipped from V and 8 bases from J, the junction kept 12 bases outside the gene matches. CDR1 is LGHDT, CDR2 YNNKEL, per germline (reference sequence). The CDR3 covers 16 residues. The CDR3 loop is CASSQWGGGQEGTQYF. DNA for the CDR3: TGTGCCAGCAGCCAATGGGGCGGGGGGCAGGAAGGTACGCAGTATTTT.

This rearrangement joins TRBV12-3 or TRBV12-4 to TRBJ2-5; no clear D gene. The CDR3 consists of 11 residues. V was clipped by 4 bases and J by 5 bases, with 5 bases between them. For the CDR3, the DNA is TGTGCCAGCAGTTCCCAGGAGACCCAGTACTTC. As protein: CASSSQETQYF.

The chain couples TRBV5-1 to TRBJ2-3, with TRBD2 as a possible D gene (6 bases). V dropped 0 bases and J dropped 5 bases, with 10 bases sitting between them. Germline values: CDR1 SGHRS, CDR2 YFSETQ. CDR3 length: 14 residues. The CDR3 is CASSLALAEDTQYF. The CDR3 coding sequence is TGCGCCAGCAGCTTGGCGTTAGCGGAAGATACGCAGTATTTT.

The rearrangement links TRBV6-2 or TRBV6-3 to TRBJ2-1; 10 nucleotides match TRBD2. V was clipped by 6 bases and J by 8 bases; unmatched bases: 13. Germline V gene data show CDR1 as MNHEY and CDR2 as SVGEGT. This CDR3 has 16 residues. The CDR3 sequence is CASSPISGGAGDEQFF. CDR3 DNA sequence: TGTGCCAGCAGCCCAATAAGCGGGGGGGCCGGAGATGAGCAGTTCTTC.

This sequence joins TRBV7-2 and TRBJ2-3; weak D call: TRBD2 (5 bases). The length of the CDR3 is 16 residues. V lost 1 base, J lost 3 bases, and 14 bases lay in between. Germline V gene lookup returns CDR1 SGHTA and CDR2 FQGNSA. CDR3 DNA sequence: TGTGCCAGCAGCTTAGGAATCAGCGGCCGAACAGATACGCAGTATTTT. Translation: CASSLGISGRTDTQYF.

CDR3 bases: TGTGCCAGCACCGAGAGTTCAATCGGAAACACCATATATTTT. It yields the protein CASTESSIGNTIYF. This rearrangement joins TRBV11-1 to TRBJ1-3; D remains unclear. The V end lost 7 bases, the J end lost 4 bases, and 14 bases lay between the germline ends. This CDR3 comprises 14 residues. Germline CDR1 and CDR2: SGHAT and FQDESV (reference sequence).

The rearrangement links TRBV4-2 to TRBJ1-5; TRBD1 aligns across 8 bases. V trimming: 0 bases; J trimming: 6 bases; junction bases outside the gene matches: 10. Germline V gene sequence: CDR1 LGHNA, CDR2 YNFKEQ. The CDR3 has 17 amino acids. This CDR3 is CASSQDSQGAIAQPQHF. In nucleotides, the CDR3 is TGTGCCAGCAGCCAAGATTCGCAGGGGGCAATTGCTCAGCCCCAGCATTTT.

V is TRBV7-2 and J is TRBJ1-6; TRBD1 is a possible D gene (6 bases). CDR1 is SGHTA, CDR2 FQGNSA, per germline. The CDR3 loop spans 15 amino acids. V was pared by 1 base and J by 10 bases, with 14 bases between. CDR3 nucleotides: TGTGCCAGCAGCTTAGGTGGGGGACAATCCTCACCCCTCCACTTT. Protein: CASSLGGGQSSPLHF.

This rearrangement joins TRBV3-1 (or the pseudogene TRBV3-2) to TRBJ1-6; 10 nucleotides align to TRBD1. Trimming cost V 0 bases and J 14 bases; bases outside gene matches: 13. This CDR3 is built from 17 residues. The germline CDR1 and CDR2 sequences are LGHDT and YNNKEL (reference sequence). This chain's CDR3 is CASSQERDRGQNLALHF. The CDR3 DNA reads as TGTGCCAGCAGCCAAGAGCGCGACAGGGGGCAGAATTTGGCCCTCCACTTT.

The sample holds a few counts of this clone. The chain joins TRBV19 to TRBJ1-6, with a weak D call TRBD1 (6 bases). This CDR3 comprises 15 residues. The ends were cut back, 3 bases at V and 6 bases at J, with 12 bases in the middle. Per the germline V gene, CDR1 is LNHDA and CDR2 is SQIVND (reference sequence). CDR3 sequence reads: CASSIRGGGNSPLHF. CDR3 sequence (DNA): TGTGCCAGTAGTATTCGGGGAGGGGGTAATTCACCCCTCCACTTT.

The V gene is TRBV21-1, the J gene TRBJ2-7; TRBD1, the table's D call, was not compared with the DNA. TRBV21-1 is a known pseudogene. The CDR3 consists of 16 residues. CDR3 bases: TGTGCCAGCAGCACATTACGTGGACAGGGGGTCAACGAGCAGTACTTC. Translation gives CASSTLRGQGVNEQYF.

In DNA, the CDR3 is TGCGCCAGCAGCTTGGCCGAGGCAGCCCCTGGGTATGGCTACACCTTC. This gives the protein CASSLAEAAPGYGYTF. The chain joins TRBV5-1 to TRBJ1-2, with D hard to call. The CDR3 runs 16 residues. Deletions cut 0 bases from V and 5 bases from J, with 17 bases between. Germline CDR1 reads SGHRS; CDR2 reads YFSETQ.

This chain connects TRBV19 to TRBJ1-2; 11 positions agree with TRBD1. This CDR3 has 14 residues. The V gene end was trimmed by 3 bases and the J gene end by 8 bases; junction bases not matched to a gene: 5. CDR1 LNHDA and CDR2 SQIVND come from the germline V gene (reference sequence). CDR3: CASSILDRGHGYTF. DNA of the CDR3: TGTGCCAGTAGTATCCTGGACAGGGGGCACGGCTACACCTTC.

This clone was found a few times. This chain joins TRBV19 and TRBJ1-3; 10 bases are a match to TRBD1. V lost 5 bases and J lost 4; bases outside the gene matches: 8. The CDR3 is 16 residues long. Germline V gene sequence: CDR1 LNHDA, CDR2 SQIVND (reference sequence). The CDR3 DNA reads TGTGCCAGTAGTCCCCCCCGGGACAGGGGCGGAAACACCATATATTTT. As protein: CASSPPRDRGGNTIYF.